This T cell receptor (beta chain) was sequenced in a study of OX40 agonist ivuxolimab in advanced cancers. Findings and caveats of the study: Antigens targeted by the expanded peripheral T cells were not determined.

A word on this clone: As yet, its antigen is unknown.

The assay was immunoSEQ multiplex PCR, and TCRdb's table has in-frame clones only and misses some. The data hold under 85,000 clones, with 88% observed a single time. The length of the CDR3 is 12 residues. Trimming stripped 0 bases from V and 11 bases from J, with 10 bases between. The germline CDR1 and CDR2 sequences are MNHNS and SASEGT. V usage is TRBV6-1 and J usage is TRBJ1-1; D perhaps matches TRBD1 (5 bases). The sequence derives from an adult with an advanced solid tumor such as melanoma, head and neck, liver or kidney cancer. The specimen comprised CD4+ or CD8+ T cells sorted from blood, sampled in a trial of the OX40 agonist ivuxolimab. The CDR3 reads CASSEAGERAFF. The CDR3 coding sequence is TGTGCCAGCAGTGAAGCGGGGGAGCGGGCTTTCTTT.